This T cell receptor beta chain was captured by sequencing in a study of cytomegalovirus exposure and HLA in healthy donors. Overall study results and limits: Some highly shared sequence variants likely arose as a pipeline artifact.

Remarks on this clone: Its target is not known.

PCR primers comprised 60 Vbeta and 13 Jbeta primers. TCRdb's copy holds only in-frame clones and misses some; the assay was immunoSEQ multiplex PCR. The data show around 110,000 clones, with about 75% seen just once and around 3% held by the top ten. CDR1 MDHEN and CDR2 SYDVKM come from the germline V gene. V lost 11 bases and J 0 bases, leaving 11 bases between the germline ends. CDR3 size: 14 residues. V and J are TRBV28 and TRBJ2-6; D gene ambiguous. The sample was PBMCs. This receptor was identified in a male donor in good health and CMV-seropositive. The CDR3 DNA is TGTGCCGCAAAGCAGGACTCTGGGGCCAACGTCCTGACTTTC. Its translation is CAAKQDSGANVLTF.